This entry lists 8 T cell receptor beta chains sequenced from one sample in a study of blood T cell repertoires in COVID-19. Only in-frame clones appear in the TCRdb table, and some are missing; sequencing was by immunoSEQ multiplex PCR. In the table there are 250,000 to 350,000 clones, about 85% of which are singletons. What was sequenced was peripheral blood. These receptors all come from a human donor with COVID-19, enrolled during active disease. The donor label of this sample is uncertain.

The rearrangement links TRBV5-5 to TRBJ1-2; no firm D call. The germline V gene encodes CDR1 SGHKS and CDR2 YYEKEE (reference sequence). The CDR3 covers 17 residues. The V end was cut by 4 bases, the J end by 2 bases, with 21 bases between. The CDR3 loop reads CASSVGLPGLTNYGYTF. The CDR3 DNA reads as TGTGCCAGCAGCGTAGGACTACCCGGACTGACGAACTATGGCTACACCTTC. Full variable domain (rest looked up from reference TRBV5-5 and TRBJ1-2): DAGVTQSPTHLIKTRGQQVTLRCSPISGHKSVSWYQQVLGQGPQFIFQYYEKEERGRGNFPDRFSARQFPNYSSELNVNALLLGDSALYLCASSVGLPGLTNYGYTFGSGTRLTVV.

The rearrangement uses TRBV21-1 and TRBJ1-3; TRBD1, the table's D call, was not compared with the DNA. TRBV21-1 is described as a pseudogene. The CDR3 spans 16 residues. This CDR3 reads CASSTGQEQSGNTIYF. The DNA for the CDR3 is TGTGCCAGCAGCACGGGACAGGAACAATCTGGAAACACCATATATTTT.

In its sample, this clone was seen a few times. The chain links TRBV19 to TRBJ1-5, with D tentatively TRBD1 (5 bases). Trimming cost V 3 bases and J 1 base, with 7 bases left between them. The germline CDR1 and CDR2 sequences are LNHDA and SQIVND (reference sequence). The CDR3 runs 14 residues. The CDR3 here is CASSMTVSNQPQHF. CDR3 nucleotide sequence: TGTGCCAGTAGTATGACAGTAAGCAATCAGCCCCAGCATTTT. Together with reference TRBV19 and TRBJ1-5, the CDR3 gives the full variable domain: DGGITQSPKYLFRKEGQNVTLSCEQNLNHDAMYWYRQDPGQGLRLIYYSQIVNDFQKGDIAEGYSVSREKKESFPLTVTSAQKNPTAFYLCASSMTVSNQPQHFGDGTRLSIL.

V usage is TRBV7-3 and J usage is TRBJ2-7, with 8 bases that match TRBD1. Unmatched junction bases numbered 4, after V lost 2 bases and J lost 4 bases. The CDR3 totals 14 residues. The germline V gene has CDR1 SGHTA and CDR2 FQGTGA. The CDR3 coding sequence is TGTGCCAGCAGCTTACAACAGGGGGGTTACGAGCAGTACTTC. Its protein product is CASSLQQGGYEQYF.

With respect to this clone: Additional DNA sequences in this sample encode the identical CDR3. The chain has TRBV6-1 and TRBJ1-5, with D unresolved. The V end lost 1 base, the J end lost 4 bases, and 8 bases lay between the germline ends. The CDR3 totals 14 residues. From germline, CDR1 is MNHNS and CDR2 SASEGT. This CDR3 reads CASSEVSTNQPQHF. CDR3 bases: TGTGCCAGCAGTGAAGTTTCGACAAATCAGCCCCAGCATTTT.

This clone has only a few counts. This sequence joins TRBV28 and TRBJ1-1; 9 bases are a match to TRBD1. The CDR3 has 14 amino acids. Losses at the gene ends were 8 bases for V and 6 bases for J; bases not matched to a gene: 10. Per the germline V gene, CDR1 is MDHEN and CDR2 is SYDVKM. This CDR3 is CASGTGTGKPEAFF. Here the CDR3 DNA reads TGTGCCAGCGGAACCGGGACAGGGAAGCCTGAAGCTTTCTTT.

This clone came up a few times. The rearrangement uses TRBV15 and TRBJ1-2, with 10 bases fitting TRBD1. Germline trimming cut 3 bases from V and 4 bases from J; bases unmatched to any gene: 11. This CDR3 contains 17 residues. The germline V gene has CDR1 LNHNV and CDR2 YYDKDF (reference sequence). Here the CDR3 reads CATSRPPGQGTAYGYTF. For the CDR3, the DNA is TGTGCCACCAGCAGGCCTCCGGGACAGGGGACGGCCTATGGCTACACCTTC.

The chain is built from TRBV5-3 and TRBJ2-7; 10 nucleotides line up with TRBD2. TRBV5-3 is reported as an ORF; its role is uncertain. J lost 5 bases, V lost 5 bases, and 16 bases had no gene match. CDR3 length: 17 amino acids. The CDR3: CARSSYPVGTSVHEQYF. The CDR3, as DNA: TGTGCCAGAAGTTCCTATCCGGTCGGGACTAGCGTACACGAGCAGTACTTC.